Following are 10 T cell receptor beta chains from one sample sequenced in a study of CD8+ T cells in alopecia areata. Isolated RNA was reverse transcribed into cDNA used as the sequencing template. TCRdb's copy holds only in-frame clones and misses some; the assay was immunoSEQ multiplex PCR. This sample has roughly 150,000 clones, with about 60% found just once. The starting material was CD4+ T cells sorted from blood, obtained at week 0. The receptor set was obtained from a human donor with alopecia areata.

The chain joins TRBV29-1 to TRBJ1-6; TRBD1 matches at 7 bases. Germline-derived CDR1 and CDR2 are SQVTM and ANQGSEA. V dropped 5 bases and J dropped 6; count of bases not matched to a gene: 4. The CDR3 runs to 13 residues. CDR3 nucleotide sequence: TGCAGCGTTCAGGGGGAACTTAATTCACCCCTCCACTTT. Amino acid sequence: CSVQGELNSPLHF.

The chain employs TRBV5-6 and TRBJ1-1, with a tentative D call TRBD1 (6 bases). The CDR3 totals 16 residues. Trimming cost V 5 bases and J 3 bases, with 20 bases left between them. Per the germline V gene, CDR1 is SGHDT and CDR2 is YYEEEE. CDR3 sequence (DNA): TGTGCCAGCAGAGAAATATCCTACAGGGATTACACTGAAGCTTTCTTT. As protein: CASREISYRDYTEAFF.

The chain links TRBV7-9 to TRBJ2-1; 14 nucleotides agree with TRBD2. Germline V gene sequence: CDR1 SEHNR, CDR2 FQNEAQ (reference sequence). The CDR3 is made up of 15 amino acids. With 7 bases clipped from V and 10 bases from J, the junction kept 9 bases outside the gene matches. The DNA of the CDR3 is TGTGCCAGCACCCTACAGGGGACTAGCGGGGGCGAGCAGTTCTTC. The encoded protein is CASTLQGTSGGEQFF.

This chain connects TRBV5-1 to TRBJ2-5; the match to TRBD2 covers 7 bases. The CDR3 spans 16 residues. Germline V gene data show CDR1 as SGHRS and CDR2 as YFSETQ. V trimming: 2 bases; J trimming: 1 base; junction bases outside the gene matches: 8. Here the CDR3 DNA reads TGCGCCAGCAGCTTACTAGCGTGGGGTACCCAAGAGACCCAGTACTTC. The encoded protein is CASSLLAWGTQETQYF.

This chain uses TRBV2 with TRBJ1-5; D gene unclear. V was trimmed by 1 base and J by 4 bases, leaving 11 bases between them. The CDR3 has 15 amino acids. Germline V gives CDR1 SNHLY, CDR2 FYNNEI. The CDR3: CASSEGPTGNQPQHF. In DNA, the CDR3 is TGTGCCAGCAGTGAAGGGCCCACTGGAAATCAGCCCCAGCATTTT. Variable domain in full (rest from reference TRBV2 and TRBJ1-5): EPEVTQTPSHQVTQMGQEVILRCVPISNHLYFYWYRQILGQKVEFLVSFYNNEISEKSEIFDDQFSVERPDGSNFTLKIRSTKLEDSAMYFCASSEGPTGNQPQHFGDGTRLSIL.

The J gene is TRBJ2-7, the V gene TRBV7-9; the match to TRBD2 covers 7 bases. The germline V gene has CDR1 SEHNR and CDR2 FQNEAQ (reference sequence). Trimming at V came to 5 bases and at J to 9 bases, leaving 7 bases not matched to a gene. The CDR3 is 12 amino acids. CDR3 in amino acids: CASSQERDTQYF. CDR3 in DNA: TGTGCCAGCAGCCAAGAGCGGGATACGCAGTACTTC.

This rearrangement joins TRBV18 to TRBJ1-2; TRBD1 matches at 11 bases. CDR3 length: 13 residues. Germline V gene lookup returns CDR1 KGHSH and CDR2 LQKENI. V was pared by 3 bases and J by 7 bases, with 1 base of the junction left unmatched. The CDR3 loop reads CASSPGTGGGYTF. CDR3 in DNA: TGTGCCAGCTCACCCGGGACAGGGGGTGGCTACACCTTC.

This chain links TRBV4-2 with TRBJ1-6; 7 bases are a match to TRBD1. CDR3 length equals 14 residues. The germline gives CDR1 LGHNA, CDR2 YNFKEQ. The trim removed 5 bases at V and 6 bases at J, leaving 4 bases unmatched. CDR3 sequence: CASSEGTVNSPLHF. DNA for the CDR3: TGTGCCAGCAGCGAGGGGACAGTTAATTCACCCCTCCACTTT.

The V and J genes are TRBV5-4 and TRBJ2-1; D perhaps matches TRBD1 (6 bases). CDR1 is SGHNT and CDR2 is YYREEE in the germline V gene (reference sequence). The V gene lost 0 bases and the J gene lost 0 bases, with 10 bases spanning the gap. CDR3 length equals 16 residues. This chain's CDR3 is CASSLGGGASYNEQFF. The CDR3 DNA follows: TGTGCCAGCAGCTTGGGAGGGGGAGCCTCCTACAATGAGCAGTTCTTC.

The chain recombines TRBV6-5 with TRBJ2-7; unclear D gene. Germline-derived CDR1 and CDR2 are MNHEY and SVGAGI. The CDR3 has 15 amino acids. Trimming stripped 7 bases from V and 0 bases from J, with 16 bases between. CDR3 amino acids: CASIKHSGSSYEQYF. CDR3 sequence (DNA): TGTGCCAGCATTAAACACAGTGGCAGCTCCTACGAGCAGTACTTC.